A selection of T cell receptor beta chains follows, all from one sample in a study of cytomegalovirus exposure and HLA in healthy donors. TCRdb's copy holds only in-frame clones and misses some; the assay was immunoSEQ multiplex PCR. Here the sample spans 40,000 to 55,000 clones, around 81% being singletons. Source material: PBMCs. These receptors all come from a man aged 25 to 45 in good health and CMV-seropositive. The CDR3 runs from the conserved cysteine through the conserved F or W. Each record gives: V gene, CDR3 protein.

>TRBV11-2
CASSLTIRANNSPLHF
>TRBV7-9
CASSLVGTADGWPPHF
>TRBV29-1
CGVDRAFEAFF
>TRBV19
CASSISETQYF
>TRBV2
CASLAEGVNTEAFF
>TRBV28
CASSLSTRGGTEAFF
>TRBV5-4
CASSLATGGGTEAFF
>TRBV13
CASSLSGNTIYF
>TRBV4-2
CASSTSGGIETQYF
>TRBV27
CASSFSPRGWEETQYF
>TRBV14
CASSPWTSPYNEQFF
>TRBV7-6
CASSPLEQGGFGNTIYF
>TRBV5-1
CASSLGGRAYEQYF
>TRBV15
CATSPPGGRGDYGYTF
>TRBV6-6
CASSSQGGANYGYTF
>TRBV6-5
CASTPTWTGDQPQHF
>TRBV5-1
CASSLTPGLAGTQYF
>TRBV19
CASSIGQRGTDTQYF
>TRBV5-4
CASSLRDRLNTEAFF
>TRBV18
CASMQGRGNTIYF
>TRBV29-1
CSVEVGQGLGEQYF
>TRBV19
CASSSGRGGMNTEAFF
>TRBV6-5
CASNTGRVSNQPQHF
>TRBV11-2
CASSASTGGYEQYF
>TRBV11-2
CASSFQGSEQFF
>TRBV7-9
CASSSSGQGASGYTF
>TRBV4-2
CASSQEGGTSGAYNEQFF
>TRBV7-3
CASSRSLGDEQYF
>TRBV19
CASSMGAAKNTEAFF
>TRBV5-1
CASRETGQGIWSYEQYF
>TRBV9
CASSGTGTVYNEQFF
>TRBV10-3
CAISEFPGNEQFF
>TRBV28
CASGNYGYTF
>TRBV15
CATGSWRQETQYF
>TRBV18
CASSSGLDAYEQYF
>TRBV7-9
CASRPTETSTTGELFF
>TRBV30
CGWGLAESSTDTQYF
>TRBV4-1
CASSQVKAGFSYNEQFF
>TRBV27
CASSSYGSSYEQYF
>TRBV28
CASSLWDRTDEQYF
>TRBV9
CASSRTGNGYGYTF
>TRBV5-6
CASSSRDRSPQTQPQHF
>TRBV28
CASRTQGSGEKLFF
>TRBV7-2
CASSLWPSTDTQYF
>TRBV9
CASSVAPAGGQGTQYF
>TRBV7-3
CASSLSGGGGTDTQYF
>TRBV30
CAWSPDRGIGEQYF
>TRBV5-6
CASSVSAGTGASPLHF
>TRBV5-6
CASSFPTSGDTDTQYF
>TRBV6-8
CASSYQIAGASYNEQFF
>TRBV19
CASSSLLPGQGGEQYF
>TRBV5-4
CASSLGQGSLPKAFF
>TRBV29-1
CSVTGGQTYEQYF
>TRBV19
CASSMVHTANSPLHF
>TRBV9
CASSVGGQGSYGYTF
>TRBV6-5
CASSYARDRWTEAFF
>TRBV5-1
CASSLEPGYQPQHF
>TRBV6-4
CASSDSAGGSTEAFF
>TRBV5-1
CASSPRGQVQYF
>TRBV27
CASSSREETQYF